These 16 T cell receptor beta chains originate from one sample sequenced in a study of T cell responses to AZD1222 COVID-19 vaccine. Some clones are missing from TCRdb's copy, which holds only in-frame ones; the method was immunoSEQ multiplex PCR. The sample records over 100,000 clones, roughly nine tenths being singletons. Sequencing was performed on peripheral blood, taken on day 0 of AZD1222 vaccination. Every receptor here comes from an adult in good health.

The V call is TRBV6-2 or TRBV6-3, the J call TRBJ1-5; 8 positions match TRBD1. Unmatched junction bases numbered 8, after V lost 5 bases and J lost 2 bases. Germline V gene data show CDR1 as MNHEY and CDR2 as SVGEGT. There are 16 residues in the CDR3. This chain's CDR3 is CASSTQGALGNQPQHF. The CDR3, as DNA: TGTGCCAGCAGTACCCAGGGGGCCTTGGGCAATCAGCCCCAGCATTTT.

This clone was counted a single time. DNA of the CDR3: TGTGCCAGCAGACGAAGGGCACTAGCGGGGGTCGCGAACACCGGGGAGCTGTTTTTT. It specifies CASRRRALAGVANTGELFF. This sequence joins TRBV2 and TRBJ2-2; TRBD2 aligns across 11 bases. The CDR3 contains 19 residues. With V trimmed by 6 bases and J by 0 bases, 12 bases remained unmatched. The V gene's germline CDR1 is SNHLY and CDR2 FYNNEI.

CDR3 nucleotide sequence: TGTGCCATCAGTGACAGGGTGGATGAAAAACTGTTTTTT. Protein: CAISDRVDEKLFF. The chain combines TRBV10-3 with TRBJ1-4, with a tentative D call TRBD1 (5 bases). The CDR3 runs 13 residues. Germline values: CDR1 ENHRY, CDR2 SYGVKD. Trimming took off 3 bases at V and 6 bases at J, with 8 bases between the two ends.

This clone was observed a few times. Other DNA sequences within the sample encode an identical CDR3. This sequence joins TRBV6-2 or TRBV6-3 and TRBJ1-4, with D possibly matching TRBD1 (5 bases). V was clipped by 2 bases and J by 7 bases, with 8 bases between them. Germline CDR1 is MNHEY and CDR2 is SVGEGT. The CDR3 is made up of 13 amino acids. CDR3 nucleotide sequence: TGTGCCAGCAGTTACGGGGGAGGTGAAAAACTGTTTTTT. Its translation: CASSYGGGEKLFF.

The chain links TRBV7-7 to TRBJ2-5, with 16 bases that match TRBD2. CDR1 is SSHAT and CDR2 is FNYEAQ in the germline V gene (reference sequence). V was pared by 0 bases and J by 0 bases, with 4 bases of the junction left unmatched. The CDR3 has 19 amino acids. The DNA of the CDR3 is TGTGCCAGCAGCTTAGCAGGGACTAGCGGGAGGGGGTACCAAGAGACCCAGTACTTC. The encoded protein is CASSLAGTSGRGYQETQYF.

In this sample, this clone turned up once. This chain uses TRBV21-1 with TRBJ2-2; the tabulated D call, TRBD2, remains unverified against the DNA. TRBV21-1 is a listed pseudogene. This CDR3 comprises 16 residues. CDR3 amino acids: CASNPAGRRNTGELFF. CDR3 sequence (DNA): TGTGCCAGCAACCCAGCGGGGAGACGTAACACCGGGGAGCTGTTTTTT.

The V and J genes are TRBV29-1 and TRBJ1-1; TRBD1 matches at 7 bases. V trimming: 2 bases; J trimming: 5 bases; junction bases outside the gene matches: 8. This CDR3 contains 14 residues. Per germline, CDR1 SQVTM and CDR2 ANQGSEA. DNA of the CDR3: TGCAGCGTTGAATGGGACAGTCAAAGGACTGAAGCTTTCTTT. Protein sequence: CSVEWDSQRTEAFF.

This chain links TRBV7-6 with TRBJ2-5; no clear D gene. CDR3 length: 11 residues. Germline V gene sequence: CDR1 SGHVS, CDR2 FNYEAQ. Trimming pared 5 bases from V and 5 bases from J, leaving 6 bases between. The CDR3 DNA reads as TGTGCCAGCAGCCAAAGGGAGACCCAGTACTTC. Its protein product is CASSQRETQYF.

V is TRBV5-4 and J is TRBJ2-1; D possibly matches TRBD1 or TRBD2 (5 bases each). There are 15 residues in the CDR3. Looked up from germline, CDR1 is SGHNT and CDR2 is YYREEE (reference sequence). V was clipped by 3 bases and J by 7 bases, with 17 bases between them. DNA of the CDR3: TGTGCCAGCAGCTCCTCCAAGGGGAGCGTTAATGAGCAGTTCTTC. It encodes CASSSSKGSVNEQFF.

This chain connects TRBV21-1 to TRBJ2-7; the D segment call TRBD1 is taken from the table without a DNA check. TRBV21-1 has pseudogene status. The CDR3 is made up of 16 amino acids. CDR3 sequence (DNA): TGTGCCAGCAGCAAAAATTTGGGGGACAGTACCTACGAGCAGTACTTC. Translated, it gives CASSKNLGDSTYEQYF.

The table lists this clone with a few counts. The V gene is TRBV7-3, the J gene TRBJ1-1, with D hard to call. Trimming pared 1 base from V and 1 base from J, leaving 4 bases between. In germline, CDR1 is SGHTA, CDR2 FQGTGA. The CDR3 is 13 residues long. CDR3 sequence reads: CASSLIANTEAFF. The CDR3, as DNA: TGTGCCAGCAGCTTAATCGCGAACACTGAAGCTTTCTTT.

This clone occurred once. The chain has TRBV24-1 and TRBJ2-5; TRBD1 matches 10 bases. The CDR3 length is 13 residues. Germline V gene lookup returns CDR1 KGHDR and CDR2 SFDVKD. V shed 5 bases, J shed 4 bases, and the junction held 0 bases outside the gene matches. This CDR3 is CATSGDRGETQYF. As DNA, the CDR3 is TGTGCCACCAGTGGGGACAGGGGAGAGACCCAGTACTTC.

The chain recombines TRBV5-5 with TRBJ1-1; the D gene is possibly TRBD1 (5 bases). This CDR3 is 13 amino acids long. CDR1 SGHKS and CDR2 YYEKEE come from the germline V gene (reference sequence). Trimming pared 5 bases from V and 0 bases from J, leaving 8 bases between. DNA of the CDR3: TGTGCCAGCAGTAAGGGGTTGAACACTGAAGCTTTCTTT. Protein sequence: CASSKGLNTEAFF.

The chain joins TRBV11-2 to TRBJ1-2, with D unresolved. Germline-derived CDR1 and CDR2 are SGHAT and FQNNGV. This CDR3 is built from 14 residues. Trimming took off 5 bases at V and 4 bases at J, with 14 bases between the two ends. CDR3 sequence (DNA): TGTGCCAGCAGCGTCACAGAGGCTTTCTATGGCTACACCTTC. The encoded protein is CASSVTEAFYGYTF.

The chain has TRBV5-1 and TRBJ1-1; no clear D. This CDR3 has 14 amino acids. Germline V lookup: CDR1 SGHRS, CDR2 YFSETQ. Trimming cost V 4 bases and J 7 bases, with 17 bases left between them. The CDR3 sequence: CASSPGGSSREAFF. DNA for the CDR3: TGCGCCAGCAGCCCCGGAGGGTCAAGCCGTGAAGCTTTCTTT.

The chain is built from TRBV18 and TRBJ1-3; D is uncertain. CDR3 length equals 14 residues. Germline V lookup: CDR1 KGHSH, CDR2 LQKENI. V was shortened by 1 base and J by 0 bases, with 4 bases between the two germline ends. CDR3 sequence (DNA): TGTGCCAGCTCACCACTAAACTCTGGAAACACCATATATTTT. Its translation: CASSPLNSGNTIYF.